This is a list of T cell receptor beta chains from one sample in a study of long-term antiretroviral therapy in people with HIV. Some clones are missing from TCRdb's copy, which holds only in-frame ones; the method was immunoSEQ multiplex PCR. Of about 12,000 clones in the sample, approximately 90% are singletons; the top ten hold 22%. Sequences were derived from unsorted PBMCs, sampled 2.1 years after starting antiretroviral therapy. All receptors derive from a woman in her forties with HIV. The CDR3 runs from the conserved cysteine through the conserved F or W. Each record gives: J gene, V gene, CDR3 protein.

J gene: TRBJ2-1
V gene: TRBV2
CDR3 protein: CASRNRIYNEQFF

J gene: TRBJ1-1
V gene: TRBV29-1
CDR3 protein: CSVEKRQTRAEAFF

J gene: TRBJ2-7
V gene: TRBV29-1
CDR3 protein: CSAYGGGASYEQYF

J gene: TRBJ2-7
V gene: TRBV4-3
CDR3 protein: CASSQDQRSYEQYF

J gene: TRBJ2-2
V gene: TRBV6-1
CDR3 protein: CASGRDTINTGELFF

J gene: TRBJ1-1
V gene: TRBV6-1
CDR3 protein: CASSEPPAGAFF

J gene: TRBJ2-1
V gene: TRBV7-9
CDR3 protein: CASSLDFSYNEQFF

J gene: TRBJ1-3
V gene: TRBV18
CDR3 protein: CASSPTAGNTIYF

J gene: TRBJ2-5
V gene: TRBV25-1
CDR3 protein: CASSEWEVKTQYF

J gene: TRBJ2-7
V gene: TRBV10-3
CDR3 protein: CAITTTSTLNEQYF

J gene: TRBJ1-1
V gene: TRBV25-1
CDR3 protein: CASSEGVRNTEAFF

J gene: TRBJ1-4
V gene: TRBV5-1
CDR3 protein: CASSPLRGFNEKLFF

J gene: TRBJ1-2
V gene: TRBV30
CDR3 protein: CAWSLVFGTAYGGYTF

J gene: TRBJ1-1
V gene: TRBV19
CDR3 protein: CASSIKLLNTEAFF

J gene: TRBJ2-5
V gene: TRBV4-3
CDR3 protein: CASSQDPPFAAGGPETQYF

J gene: TRBJ1-4
V gene: TRBV27
CDR3 protein: CASSLAPGYGFGNEKLFF

J gene: TRBJ1-1
V gene: TRBV27
CDR3 protein: CASSLVGGTYTEAFF

J gene: TRBJ1-5
V gene: TRBV18
CDR3 protein: CASSPQGGVGQPQHF

J gene: TRBJ2-5
V gene: TRBV5-4
CDR3 protein: CASSFWDTDGETQYF

J gene: TRBJ1-4
V gene: TRBV6-6
CDR3 protein: CASSYSSPRDEKLFF

J gene: TRBJ1-3
V gene: TRBV5-4
CDR3 protein: CASSAQGSLSLNTIYF

J gene: TRBJ1-5
V gene: TRBV30
CDR3 protein: CAWGLSSNQPQHF

J gene: TRBJ2-1
V gene: TRBV7-9
CDR3 protein: CASSFSGGNEQFF

J gene: TRBJ1-5
V gene: TRBV30
CDR3 protein: CAWIRNSNQPQHF

J gene: TRBJ1-3
V gene: TRBV18
CDR3 protein: CASSPPITTGGNTIYF

J gene: TRBJ2-3
V gene: TRBV27
CDR3 protein: CASSLSGTGTFTQYF